This T cell receptor (beta chain) was sequenced in a study of T cell responses to AZD1222 COVID-19 vaccine. Study-wide findings and caveats: Increased Spike-specific TCR breadth and depth were observed after two AZD1222 doses. Donors in the cohort were predominantly white British and more often female, and clonal diversity was possibly underestimated. Among vaccine-associated CD4 TCRs, coverage spanned spike, with dominance at 160-218 and 743-854.

This clone was observed a few times. Its antigen is unknown. This table comes from immunoSEQ multiplex PCR, and its TCRdb copy is limited to in-frame clones, with some not included. The sample has about 37,000 clones, under 90% seen once. Researchers grouped second doses given at about 4 or about 12 weeks into one pool. V shed 6 bases, J shed 5 bases, and the junction held 10 bases outside the gene matches. CDR3 length equals 16 residues. Per germline, CDR1 LGHNT and CDR2 FRNRAP. This receptor was identified in an adult who received the AZD1222 COVID-19 vaccine. Sequenced material: peripheral blood, taken 28 days after the second AZD1222 dose. The chain links TRBV12-5 to TRBJ1-1; 12 positions agree with TRBD1. This chain's CDR3 is CASGARDRGPGTEAFF. The CDR3 DNA sequence: TGTGCTAGTGGCGCCCGGGACAGGGGGCCCGGAACTGAAGCTTTCTTT.